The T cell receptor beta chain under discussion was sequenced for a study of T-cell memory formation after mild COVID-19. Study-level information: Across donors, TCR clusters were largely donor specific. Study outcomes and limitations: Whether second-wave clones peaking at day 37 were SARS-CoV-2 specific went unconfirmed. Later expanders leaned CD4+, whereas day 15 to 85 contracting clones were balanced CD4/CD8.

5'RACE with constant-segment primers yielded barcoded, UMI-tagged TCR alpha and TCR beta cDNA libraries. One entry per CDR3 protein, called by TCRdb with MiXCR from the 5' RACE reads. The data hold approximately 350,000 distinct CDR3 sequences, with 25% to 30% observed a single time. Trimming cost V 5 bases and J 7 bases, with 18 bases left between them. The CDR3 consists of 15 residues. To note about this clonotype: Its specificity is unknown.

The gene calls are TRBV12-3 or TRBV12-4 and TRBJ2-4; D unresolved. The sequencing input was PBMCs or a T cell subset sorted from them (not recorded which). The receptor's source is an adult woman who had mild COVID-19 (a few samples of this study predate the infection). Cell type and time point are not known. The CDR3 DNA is TGTGCCAGCAGTCCCCGTAGACTGGTGGGGAACATTCAGTACTTC. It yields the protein CASSPRRLVGNIQYF.